This T cell receptor (beta chain) was found in a study of blood T cell repertoires in COVID-19. Per the authors' pipeline: Nucleated cell counts were estimated from reference gene primer amplification. The table came from immunoSEQ multiplex PCR; TCRdb's copy has only in-frame clones and leaves some out. V and J calls and clone size are copied from that table; D and trimming were computed from the DNA. The sample records about 200,000 clones, 85% to 90% being singletons. This CDR3 contains 16 residues. The junction had 4 bases not matched to a gene; V was cut back by 5 bases and J by 3 bases. Germline-derived CDR1 and CDR2 are SEHNR and FQNEAQ (reference sequence).

Sequenced sample: peripheral blood. The gene calls are TRBV7-9 and TRBJ2-5, with 15 bases matching TRBD2. The clonotype originates from a man aged 55 to 70 with acute or convalescent COVID-19. The CDR3 protein is CASSPGLAGGKETQYF. DNA for the CDR3: TGTGCCAGCAGCCCCGGACTAGCGGGGGGGAAAGAGACCCAGTACTTC.